Each of the 13 T cell receptor beta chains below was sequenced from the same sample in a study of blood T cells in healthy people across ages. The use of a sample-barcoded 5' primer and a J-beta primer mix characterized a second PCR of about 6 to 12 cycles. TCRdb used MiXCR to reprocess the 5' RACE reads, holding one entry per CDR3 protein. Seen here are approximately 670,000 distinct CDR3 sequences, 35% to 50% observed once, and the top ten hold around 30%. Sequencing was done on a sample of blood. These receptors were taken from a man older than 75 in good health.

As concerns this clonotype: Mismatch with germline at one junction end may stem from a read error. The genes are TRBV10-3 and TRBJ2-1, with 12 bases identical to TRBD2. CDR1 ENHRY and CDR2 SYGVKD come from the germline V gene. This CDR3 has 19 amino acids. The CDR3 DNA reads TGTACCATCAGTGAGGGCGGACTAGCGGGGCGGGGGGACTACAATGAGCAGTTCTTC. The encoded protein is CTISEGGLAGRGDYNEQFF.

There are a few counts of this clonotype. The chain couples TRBV20-1 to TRBJ1-1, with TRBD1 matching 12 bases. V was pared by 2 bases and J by 4 bases, with 5 bases of the junction left unmatched. This CDR3 spans 15 amino acids. Germline values: CDR1 DFQATT, CDR2 SNEGSKA (reference sequence). The CDR3 loop reads CSARFRDRGRTEAFF. The CDR3 bases are TGCAGTGCTAGATTCCGGGACAGGGGGCGCACTGAAGCTTTCTTT.

CDR3 in amino acids: CASSTGLAGGHETQYF. CDR3 DNA: TGCGCCAGCAGCACGGGACTAGCGGGAGGACACGAGACCCAGTACTTC. The chain recombines TRBV5-1 with TRBJ2-5, with TRBD2 matching over 15 bases. J was trimmed by 5 bases and V by 4 bases; bases with no gene match: 6. The CDR3 length is 16 residues. CDR1 is SGHRS and CDR2 is YFSETQ in the germline V gene.

The chain employs TRBV2 and TRBJ2-7; D possibly corresponds to TRBD1 (6 bases). The J call may be faulty, since TRBJ2-5 better matches the DNA end. The CDR3 is made up of 14 amino acids. Germline-derived CDR1 and CDR2 are SNHLY and FYNNEI. The CDR3 nucleotides are TGTGCCAGCAGAGCCCAACAGGGATCGGAGACCCAGTACTTC. This codes for CASRAQQGSETQYF.

This clonotype showed up just once. The J gene is TRBJ2-5, the V gene TRBV7-9, with 11 bases that match TRBD2. J gave up 4 bases and V 2 bases, and 6 bases lay outside the gene matches. The CDR3 totals 16 residues. Germline V gene sequence: CDR1 SEHNR, CDR2 FQNEAQ (reference sequence). The CDR3 reads CASSLTSGSRGETQYF. CDR3 DNA: TGTGCCAGCAGCTTAACTAGCGGGAGCCGTGGAGAGACCCAGTACTTC.

This clonotype was detected many times. V and J are TRBV12-3 or TRBV12-4 and TRBJ2-1; TRBD2 aligns across 11 bases. The V and J ends lost 3 bases and 7 bases, in that order; junction bases with no gene match: 8. The CDR3 sequence is 16 residues long. The CDR3 DNA sequence: TGTGCCAGCAGTTTCTCCTCACTAGCGGGAGATAATGAGCAGTTCTTC. As protein: CASSFSSLAGDNEQFF.

V usage is TRBV10-3 and J usage is TRBJ2-5, with TRBD2 matching over 8 bases. The J segment lost 2 bases and the V segment lost 3 bases, leaving 5 bases of the junction unmatched. CDR3 length: 15 residues. The V gene's germline CDR1 is ENHRY and CDR2 SYGVKD. The CDR3 region is CAISEEGGGQETQYF. For the CDR3, the DNA is TGTGCCATCAGTGAAGAAGGCGGGGGGCAAGAGACCCAGTACTTC.

The table lists this clonotype with a few counts. This sequence joins TRBV12-3 or TRBV12-4 and TRBJ2-5, with TRBD1 matching 9 bases. V lost 6 bases and J lost 3; bases outside the gene matches: 8. The CDR3 totals 15 residues. The DNA of the CDR3 is TGTGCCAGCAGCTCCCAAGGGACAGGGAAAGAGACCCAGTACTTC. Translated: CASSSQGTGKETQYF.

The genes are TRBV7-6 and TRBJ2-1, with TRBD2 identical over 8 bases. CDR1 and CDR2 (germline): SGHVS, FNYEAQ. The V and J ends lost 5 bases and 6 bases, in that order; junction bases with no gene match: 12. This CDR3 has 16 residues. The CDR3 DNA sequence: TGTGCCAGCAGCCTTGTGGGAACTAGCGGCGTCAATGAGCAGTTCTTC. Its translation is CASSLVGTSGVNEQFF.

This clonotype was counted a few times. The V and J genes are TRBV10-3 and TRBJ2-4; D unclear. CDR1 ENHRY and CDR2 SYGVKD come from the germline V gene. The ends were cut back, 11 bases at V and 0 bases at J, with 14 bases in the middle. The CDR3 loop spans 14 amino acids. This CDR3 reads CALKLRTAKNIQYF. The CDR3 nucleotides read TGTGCCCTGAAGCTAAGAACAGCCAAAAACATTCAGTACTTC.

Regarding this clonotype: Given a much more abundant clone one base away, this may be a read error. V gene TRBV7-9 combines with J gene TRBJ2-4; possible D gene TRBD1, 5 bases. Germline lookup yields CDR1 SEHNR and CDR2 FQNEAQ (reference sequence). V lost 5 bases and J 13 bases, leaving 21 bases between the germline ends. This CDR3 comprises 14 residues. DNA of the CDR3: TGTGCCAGCAGCCCAACAGGACCTACCTACGTGCAGTACTTC. Residues: CASSPTGPTYVQYF.

The chain couples TRBV5-5 to TRBJ1-1, with 12 bases lining up with TRBD1. V was clipped by 3 bases and J by 1 base; unmatched bases: 7. The CDR3 has 17 amino acids. The germline V gene encodes CDR1 SGHKS and CDR2 YYEKEE (reference sequence). CDR3 loop: CASSSWDRGQGNTEAFF. The CDR3 nucleotides read TGTGCCAGCAGCTCGTGGGACAGGGGGCAGGGGAACACTGAAGCTTTCTTT.

The gene calls are TRBV29-1 and TRBJ1-6, with D perhaps TRBD1 (5 bases). Trimming took off 5 bases at V and 0 bases at J, with 14 bases between the two ends. Per the germline V gene, CDR1 is SQVTM and CDR2 is ANQGSEA. The CDR3 is made up of 16 amino acids. The CDR3 DNA is TGCAGCGTTACGGGTTGGGGGAGCTCCTATAATTCACCCCTCCACTTT. Translated: CSVTGWGSSYNSPLHF. The full variable domain, its missing parts supplied by reference TRBV29-1 and TRBJ1-6, is SAVISQKPSRDICQRGTSLTIQCQVDSQVTMMFWYRQQPGQSLTLIATANQGSEATYESGFVIDKFPISRPNLTFSTLTVSNMSPEDSSIYLCSVTGWGSSYNSPLHFGNGTRLTVT.